The present TCR beta chain was sequenced within a study of T cells in Graves' hyperthyroidism and ophthalmopathy. This CDR3 region has 15 residues. Germline V CDR1 and CDR2: MDHEN, SYDVKM. Germline trimming cut 6 bases from V and 3 bases from J; bases unmatched to any gene: 7. The sample holds many counts of this clonotype. RNA transcripts gave rise to amplified TCR beta CDR3 regions. An initial round of RT-PCR targeting the TCR CDR3 relied on the HTBI primer set. MiXCR was run by TCRdb on the multiplex PCR reads, yielding one entry per CDR3 protein. The table has around 620,000 distinct CDR3 sequences, about a sixth seen once. Orbital computed tomography and thyroid ultrasound, together with serum TRAb and thyroxine and clinical symptoms, were used for diagnoses.

The sequenced material came from blood. This TCR came from a woman in her 30s with Graves' hyperthyroidism. The gene calls are TRBV28 and TRBJ1-5; 8 bases align to TRBD1. The CDR3 sequence: CASSPGQGPNQPQHF. For the CDR3, the DNA is TGTGCCAGCAGCCCAGGACAGGGCCCCAATCAGCCCCAGCATTTT.